In its sample, the clone carrying this T cell receptor beta chain was seen many times. Amplified TCR beta CDR3 regions were obtained using RNA transcripts as template. Amplification began with first-round RT-PCR using HTBI primers, then second-round multiplex PCR was performed. TCRdb independently ran MiXCR on the multiplex PCR reads; one entry per CDR3 protein. Of about 220,000 distinct CDR3 sequences in the sample, roughly 21% were seen once. PBMCs were density-gradient isolated from approximately 9.8 ml fresh blood. This sample is drawn from a study of Graves' ophthalmopathy and Graves' hyperthyroidism. Study as a whole: Prior to any treatment, peripheral blood was collected at the time of initial diagnosis.

The germline V and J ends were trimmed by 1 base and 6 bases, with 15 bases remaining between them. Germline CDR1 and CDR2: LNHNV and YYDKDF (reference sequence). The CDR3 covers 16 residues. The sequence came from a woman aged 45-60 years with Graves' ophthalmopathy. V is TRBV15 and J is TRBJ2-2; D possibly uses TRBD1 or TRBD2 (5 bases each). Sequenced sample: peripheral blood. The DNA for the CDR3 is TGTGCCACCAGCAGAGGGGGCTCCCTGGGAGCCGGGGAGCTGTTTTTT. It specifies CATSRGGSLGAGELFF.